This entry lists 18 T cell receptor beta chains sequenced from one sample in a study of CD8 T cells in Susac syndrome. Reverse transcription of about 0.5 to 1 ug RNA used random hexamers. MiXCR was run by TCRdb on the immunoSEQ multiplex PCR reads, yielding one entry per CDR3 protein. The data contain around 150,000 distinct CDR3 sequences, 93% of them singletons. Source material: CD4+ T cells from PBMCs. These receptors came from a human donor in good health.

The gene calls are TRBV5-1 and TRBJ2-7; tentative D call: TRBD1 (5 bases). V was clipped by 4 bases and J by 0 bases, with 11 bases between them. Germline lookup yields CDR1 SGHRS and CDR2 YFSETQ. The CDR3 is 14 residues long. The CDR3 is CASSQDSRSYEQYF. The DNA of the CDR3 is TGCGCCAGCAGCCAAGACAGCCGCTCCTACGAGCAGTACTTC. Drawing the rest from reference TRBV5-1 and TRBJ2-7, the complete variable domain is KAGVTQTPRYLIKTRGQQVTLSCSPISGHRSVSWYQQTPGQGLQFLFEYFSETQRNKGNFPGRFSGRQFSNSRSEMNVSTLELGDSALYLCASSQDSRSYEQYFGPGTRLTVT.

The CDR3 coding sequence is TGTGCCAGCAGCAAGCCCCATATAGAGACCCAGTACTTC. Its translation is CASSKPHIETQYF. This chain connects TRBV6-5 to TRBJ2-5; no definite D call. This CDR3 region has 13 residues. V lost 6 bases to trimming and J lost 4 bases, with 12 bases between them. Germline-derived CDR1 and CDR2 are MNHEY and SVGAGI.

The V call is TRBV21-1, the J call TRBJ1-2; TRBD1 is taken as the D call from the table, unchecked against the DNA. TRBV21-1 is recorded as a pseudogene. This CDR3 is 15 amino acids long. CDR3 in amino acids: CASSNGIRTGYGYTF. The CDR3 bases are TGTGCCAGCAGCAATGGGATCAGGACAGGCTATGGCTACACCTTC.

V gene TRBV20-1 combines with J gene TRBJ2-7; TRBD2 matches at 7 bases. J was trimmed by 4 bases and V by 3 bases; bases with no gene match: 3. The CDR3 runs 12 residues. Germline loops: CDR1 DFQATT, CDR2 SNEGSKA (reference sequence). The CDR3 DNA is TGCAGTGCTAGCCCGGGGGGTTACGAGCAGTACTTC. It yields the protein CSASPGGYEQYF.

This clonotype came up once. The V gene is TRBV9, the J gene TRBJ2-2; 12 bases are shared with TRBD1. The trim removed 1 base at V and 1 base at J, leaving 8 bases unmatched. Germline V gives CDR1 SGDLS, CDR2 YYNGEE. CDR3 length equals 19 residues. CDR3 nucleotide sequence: TGTGCCAGCAGCGTATCAGGGACAGGGGGCTATGGGAACACCGGGGAGCTGTTTTTT. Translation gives CASSVSGTGGYGNTGELFF.

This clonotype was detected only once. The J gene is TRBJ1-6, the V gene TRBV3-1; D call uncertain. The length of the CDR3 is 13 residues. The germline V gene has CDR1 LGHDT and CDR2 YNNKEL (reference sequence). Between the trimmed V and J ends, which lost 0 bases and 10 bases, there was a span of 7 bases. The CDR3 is CASSQERKSPLHF. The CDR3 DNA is TGTGCCAGCAGCCAAGAACGGAAGTCACCCCTCCACTTT.

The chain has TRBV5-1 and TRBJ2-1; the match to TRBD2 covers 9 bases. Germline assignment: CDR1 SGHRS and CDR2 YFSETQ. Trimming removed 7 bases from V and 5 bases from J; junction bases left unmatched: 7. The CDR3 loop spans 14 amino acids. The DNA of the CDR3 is TGCGCCAGCGGTAGCGGGGGTACTGACAATGAGCAGTTCTTC. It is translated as CASGSGGTDNEQFF.

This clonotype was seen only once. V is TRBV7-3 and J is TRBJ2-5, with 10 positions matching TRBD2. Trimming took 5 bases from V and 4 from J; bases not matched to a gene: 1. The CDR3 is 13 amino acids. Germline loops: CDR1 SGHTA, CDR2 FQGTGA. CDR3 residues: CASSRLAGETQYF. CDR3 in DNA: TGTGCCAGCAGCAGACTAGCGGGAGAGACCCAGTACTTC.

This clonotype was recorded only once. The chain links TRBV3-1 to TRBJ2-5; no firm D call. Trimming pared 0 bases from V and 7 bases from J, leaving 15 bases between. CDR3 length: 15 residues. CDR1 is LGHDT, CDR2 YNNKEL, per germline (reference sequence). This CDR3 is CASSQDRGPRRTQYF. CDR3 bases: TGTGCCAGCAGCCAAGATAGAGGACCTCGAAGGACCCAGTACTTC.

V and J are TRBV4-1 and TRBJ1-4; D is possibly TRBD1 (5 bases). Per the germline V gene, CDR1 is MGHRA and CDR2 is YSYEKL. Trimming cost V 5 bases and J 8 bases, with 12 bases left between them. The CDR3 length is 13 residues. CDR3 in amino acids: CASSSGTDEKLFF. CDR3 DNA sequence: TGCGCCAGCAGCTCTGGGACGGACGAAAAACTGTTTTTT.

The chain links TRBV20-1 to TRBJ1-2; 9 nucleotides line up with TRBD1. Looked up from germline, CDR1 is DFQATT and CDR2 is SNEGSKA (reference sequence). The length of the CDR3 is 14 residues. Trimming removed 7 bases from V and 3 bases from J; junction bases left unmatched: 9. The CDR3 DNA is TGCAGTGTCGTAGGAACAGGGGGCGACTATGGCTACACCTTC. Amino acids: CSVVGTGGDYGYTF.

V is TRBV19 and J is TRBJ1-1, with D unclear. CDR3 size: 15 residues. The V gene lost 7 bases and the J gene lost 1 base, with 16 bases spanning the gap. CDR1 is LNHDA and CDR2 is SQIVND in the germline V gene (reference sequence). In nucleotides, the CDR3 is TGTGCCAGTAAGTCACATCGCAATTGGAACACTGAAGCTTTCTTT. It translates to CASKSHRNWNTEAFF. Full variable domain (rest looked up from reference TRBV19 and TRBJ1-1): DGGITQSPKYLFRKEGQNVTLSCEQNLNHDAMYWYRQDPGQGLRLIYYSQIVNDFQKGDIAEGYSVSREKKESFPLTVTSAQKNPTAFYLCASKSHRNWNTEAFFGQGTRLTVV.

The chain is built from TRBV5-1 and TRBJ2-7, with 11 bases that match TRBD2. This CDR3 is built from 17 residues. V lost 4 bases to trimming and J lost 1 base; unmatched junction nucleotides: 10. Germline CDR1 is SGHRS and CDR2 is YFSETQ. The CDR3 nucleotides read TGCGCCAGCAGCCTCGGACTAGCGGGTTCTGGGTCCTACGAGCAGTACTTC. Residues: CASSLGLAGSGSYEQYF.

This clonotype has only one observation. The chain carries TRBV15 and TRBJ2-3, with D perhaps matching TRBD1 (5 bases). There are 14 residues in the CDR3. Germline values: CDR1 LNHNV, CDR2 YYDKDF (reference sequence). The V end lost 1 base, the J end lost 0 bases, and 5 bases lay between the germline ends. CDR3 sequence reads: CATSRGQSTDTQYF. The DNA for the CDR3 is TGTGCCACCAGCAGAGGACAGAGCACAGATACGCAGTATTTT.

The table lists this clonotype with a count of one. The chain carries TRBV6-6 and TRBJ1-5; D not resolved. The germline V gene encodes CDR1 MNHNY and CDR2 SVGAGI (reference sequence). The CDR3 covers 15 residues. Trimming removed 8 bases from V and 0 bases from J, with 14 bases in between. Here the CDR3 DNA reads TGTGCCAGCTTGCAGAGCCCTTATAGCAATCAGCCCCAGCATTTT. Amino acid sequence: CASLQSPYSNQPQHF.

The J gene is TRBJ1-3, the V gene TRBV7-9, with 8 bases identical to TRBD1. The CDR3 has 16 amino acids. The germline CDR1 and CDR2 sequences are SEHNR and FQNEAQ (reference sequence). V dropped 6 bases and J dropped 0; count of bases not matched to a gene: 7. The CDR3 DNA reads TGTGCCAGCAGTTATACAGGGGGTTCCTCTGGAAACACCATATATTTT. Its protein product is CASSYTGGSSGNTIYF.

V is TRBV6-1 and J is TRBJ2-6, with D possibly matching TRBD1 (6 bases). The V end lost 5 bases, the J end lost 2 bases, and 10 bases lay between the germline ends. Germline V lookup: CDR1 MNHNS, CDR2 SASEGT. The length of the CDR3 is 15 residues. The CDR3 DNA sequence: TGTGCCAGCAGTACAACAGGGACTGGGGCCAACGTCCTGACTTTC. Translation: CASSTTGTGANVLTF.

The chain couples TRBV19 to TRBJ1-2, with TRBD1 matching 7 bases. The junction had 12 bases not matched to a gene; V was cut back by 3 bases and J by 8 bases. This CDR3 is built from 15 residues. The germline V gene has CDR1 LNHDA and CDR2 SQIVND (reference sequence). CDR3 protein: CASSIRTGTARGYTF. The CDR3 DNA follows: TGTGCCAGTAGTATCCGTACCGGGACAGCGAGGGGCTACACCTTC.